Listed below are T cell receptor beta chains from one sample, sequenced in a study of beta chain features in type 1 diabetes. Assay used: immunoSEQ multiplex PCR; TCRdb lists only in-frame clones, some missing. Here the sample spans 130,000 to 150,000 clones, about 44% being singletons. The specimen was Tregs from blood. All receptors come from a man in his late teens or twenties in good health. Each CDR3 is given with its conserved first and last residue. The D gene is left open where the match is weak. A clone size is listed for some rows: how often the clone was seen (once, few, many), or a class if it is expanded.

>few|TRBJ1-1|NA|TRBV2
CASSPSRGTEAFF
TGTGCCAGCAGCCCCTCTCGGGGCACTGAAGCTTTCTTT
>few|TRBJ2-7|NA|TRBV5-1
CASSLERRGVYEQYF
TGCGCCAGCAGCTTGGAGCGTCGGGGAGTCTACGAGCAGTACTTC
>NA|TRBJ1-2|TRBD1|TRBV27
CASSPRTGGYGYTF
TGTGCCAGCAGTCCGAGGACAGGGGGCTATGGCTACACCTTC
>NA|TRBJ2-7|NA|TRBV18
CASSQGTIYEQYF
TGTGCCAGCTCACAAGGAACTATCTACGAGCAGTACTTC
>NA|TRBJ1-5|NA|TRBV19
CASSIGGGGPQHF
TGTGCCAGTAGTATTGGCGGTGGTGGGCCCCAGCATTTT
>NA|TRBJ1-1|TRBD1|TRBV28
CASREGAVNTEAFF
TGTGCCAGCAGGGAGGGGGCCGTGAACACTGAAGCTTTCTTT
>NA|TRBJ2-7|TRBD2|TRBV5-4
CASSFLAGYEQYF
TGTGCCAGCAGCTTTCTAGCGGGCTACGAGCAGTACTTC
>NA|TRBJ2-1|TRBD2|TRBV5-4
CASSPTSGGADEQFF
TGTGCCAGCAGCCCGACTAGCGGGGGGGCGGATGAGCAGTTCTTC
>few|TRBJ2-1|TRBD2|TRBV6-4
CASKREASYNEQFF
TGTGCCAGCAAGCGGGAGGCGTCCTACAATGAGCAGTTCTTC
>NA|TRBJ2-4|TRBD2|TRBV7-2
CASSSDGRDIQYF
TGTGCCAGCAGTTCCGACGGGAGGGACATTCAGTACTTC
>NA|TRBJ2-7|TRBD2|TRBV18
CASSPLSASGSYEQYF
TGTGCCAGCTCACCACTTTCGGCTAGCGGATCCTACGAGCAGTACTTC
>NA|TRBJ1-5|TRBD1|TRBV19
CASSQGVRSNQPQHF
TGTGCCAGTAGCCAGGGGGTGCGGAGCAATCAGCCCCAGCATTTT
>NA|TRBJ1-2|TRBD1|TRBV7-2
CASSLAGQNYGYTF
TGTGCCAGCAGCTTAGCGGGACAGAACTATGGCTACACCTTC
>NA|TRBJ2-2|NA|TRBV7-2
CASSLAFSRLNTGELFF
TGTGCCAGCAGCTTAGCTTTTAGTCGGTTAAACACCGGGGAGCTGTTTTTT
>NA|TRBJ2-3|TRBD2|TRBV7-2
CASSLGWLAGASTDTQYF
TGTGCCAGCAGCTTAGGTTGGCTAGCGGGCGCTAGCACAGATACGCAGTATTTT
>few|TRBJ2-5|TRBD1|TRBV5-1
CASSPSEYRGLETQYF
TGCGCCAGCAGCCCTAGTGAGTACAGGGGGCTGGAGACCCAGTACTTC
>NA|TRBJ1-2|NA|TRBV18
CASSPRQGGYTF
TGTGCCAGCTCACCTCGACAAGGCGGCTACACCTTC
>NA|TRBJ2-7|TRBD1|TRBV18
CASSPGQGLYEQYF
TGTGCCAGCTCACCGGGACAGGGCCTATACGAGCAGTACTTC
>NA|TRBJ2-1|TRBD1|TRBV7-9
CASSSAGTGAYNEQFF
TGTGCCAGCAGCTCAGCCGGGACAGGGGCCTACAATGAGCAGTTCTTC
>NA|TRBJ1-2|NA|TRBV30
CAWSVGSGGGYTF
TGTGCCTGGAGTGTAGGTTCAGGTGGAGGCTACACCTTC
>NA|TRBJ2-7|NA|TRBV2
CASSEVQASSYEQYF
TGTGCCAGCAGTGAAGTACAGGCGAGCTCCTACGAGCAGTACTTC
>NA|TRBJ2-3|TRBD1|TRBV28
CASSPPDRADTQYF
TGTGCCAGCAGTCCCCCGGACAGGGCAGATACGCAGTATTTT
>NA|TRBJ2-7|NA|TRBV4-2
CASSQVSAGDTYEQYF
TGTGCCAGCAGCCAAGTTTCGGCAGGGGATACCTACGAGCAGTACTTC
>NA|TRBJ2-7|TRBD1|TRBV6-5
CASSKWDREGEQYF
TGTGCCAGCAGTAAATGGGACAGGGAGGGCGAGCAGTACTTC
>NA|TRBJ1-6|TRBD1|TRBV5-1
CASSGGQGELSPLHF
TGCGCCAGCAGCGGCGGACAGGGAGAGCTTTCACCCCTCCACTTT
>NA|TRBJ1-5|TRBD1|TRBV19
CASSALGQGPNQPQHF
TGTGCCAGTAGTGCGCTCGGACAGGGGCCGAATCAGCCCCAGCATTTT
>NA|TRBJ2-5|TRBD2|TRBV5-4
CASSSGTSGYETQYF
TGTGCCAGCAGCTCCGGGACTAGCGGGTATGAGACCCAGTACTTC
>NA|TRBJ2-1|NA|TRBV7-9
CASSAPGLRGSNEQFF
TGTGCCAGCAGCGCCCCGGGGCTCCGGGGGAGCAATGAGCAGTTCTTC
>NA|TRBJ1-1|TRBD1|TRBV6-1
CASRMTGGTEAFF
TGTGCCAGCAGAATGACAGGGGGCACTGAAGCTTTCTTT